In this sample, the clone carrying this T cell receptor (beta chain) turned up a few times. This sample was taken from a study of blood T cells in healthy people across ages. A sample-barcoded 5' primer and a J-beta primer mix were used in a second PCR of roughly 7 to 12 cycles. MiXCR was run by TCRdb on the 5' RACE reads, yielding one entry per CDR3 protein. The table records around 1,500,000 distinct CDR3 sequences, 28% of them present only once. The V and J ends lost 11 bases and 0 bases, in that order; junction bases with no gene match: 8. The CDR3 totals 15 residues. CDR1 SGHVS and CDR2 FQNEAQ come from the germline V gene.

The receptor comes from a woman aged 25 to 45 in good health. The gene calls are TRBV7-8 and TRBJ2-2, with 8 bases matching TRBD1. Sequencing was performed on blood. The CDR3 region has the DNA TGTGCCTCCGGACAGGGAAGTTCGAACACCGGGGAGCTGTTTTTT. Translating gives CASGQGSSNTGELFF.